The subject of this entry is one T cell receptor (beta chain). Described treatment: 19 received Ad26.COV2.S at low or high dose, single or two shots; a few received placebo; per-sample allocation not given. Sampling happened 63 days after the first vaccine or placebo injection. An Ad26 vector was used to express Wuhan-strain SARS-CoV-2 spike as the vaccine. The entry originates in a study of Ad26.COV2.S vaccination and SARS-CoV-2 variants. Clones were read by immunoSEQ multiplex PCR, and TCRdb kept only the in-frame ones, dropping some. The repertoire consists of around 400,000 clones, with 75% to 90% occurring once and the leading ten covering about 1.9%. J lost 3 bases, V lost 5 bases, and 5 bases had no gene match. The CDR3 length is 14 residues. CDR1 is LGHDT and CDR2 is YNNKEL in the germline V gene (reference sequence).

Material: peripheral blood, obtained in a trial of Ad26.COV2.S vaccine versus placebo. This sequence was found in a person aged 18-60 years who received the Ad26.COV2.S COVID-19 vaccine or a placebo. The rearrangement uses TRBV3-1 (or the pseudogene TRBV3-2) and TRBJ2-7, with 9 bases identical to TRBD1. The CDR3 DNA reads as TGTGCCAGCAGCTTCGGGACAGGGATCTACGAGCAGTACTTC. Translating gives CASSFGTGIYEQYF.